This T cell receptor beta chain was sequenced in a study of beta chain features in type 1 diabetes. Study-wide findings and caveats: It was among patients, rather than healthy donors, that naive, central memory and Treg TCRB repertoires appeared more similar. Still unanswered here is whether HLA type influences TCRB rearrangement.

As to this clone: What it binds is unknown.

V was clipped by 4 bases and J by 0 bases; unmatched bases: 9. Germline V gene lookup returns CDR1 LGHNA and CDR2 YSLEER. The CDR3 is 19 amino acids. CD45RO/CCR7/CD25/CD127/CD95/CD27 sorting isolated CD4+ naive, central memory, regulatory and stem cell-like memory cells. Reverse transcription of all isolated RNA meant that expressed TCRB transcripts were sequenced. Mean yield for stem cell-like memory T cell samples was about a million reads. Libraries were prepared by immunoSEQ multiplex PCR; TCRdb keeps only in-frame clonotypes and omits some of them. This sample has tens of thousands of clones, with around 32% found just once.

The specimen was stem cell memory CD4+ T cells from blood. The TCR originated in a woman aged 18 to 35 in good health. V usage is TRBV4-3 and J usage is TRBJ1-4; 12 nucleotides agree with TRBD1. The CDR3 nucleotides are TGCGCCAGCAGCCCGGGGGGACAGGGGGCCAGAGCAACTAATGAAAAACTGTTTTTT. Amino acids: CASSPGGQGARATNEKLFF.